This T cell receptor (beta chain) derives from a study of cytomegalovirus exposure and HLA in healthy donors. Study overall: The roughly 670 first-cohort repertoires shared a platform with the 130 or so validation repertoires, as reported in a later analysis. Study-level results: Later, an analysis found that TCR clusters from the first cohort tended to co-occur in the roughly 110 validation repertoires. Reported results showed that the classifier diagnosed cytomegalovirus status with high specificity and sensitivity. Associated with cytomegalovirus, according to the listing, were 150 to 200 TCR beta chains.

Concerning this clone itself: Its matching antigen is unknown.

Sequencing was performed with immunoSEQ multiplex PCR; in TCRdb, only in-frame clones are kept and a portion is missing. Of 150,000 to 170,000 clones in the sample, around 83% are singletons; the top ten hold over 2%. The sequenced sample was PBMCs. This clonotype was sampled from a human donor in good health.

CDR3 coding DNA: TGTGCCAGTAGCCCCATCAAGACTGCGTTCTCCTACAATGAGCAGTTCTTC. This sequence encodes CASSPIKTAFSYNEQFF. J is TRBJ2-1 and V is TRBV19; D is unclear. This CDR3 has 17 residues. Germline values: CDR1 LNHDA, CDR2 SQIVND (reference sequence). Trimming pared 6 bases from V and 0 bases from J, leaving 18 bases between.